The clone carrying this T cell receptor beta chain was seen more than once but under ten times. As yet, its antigen is unknown. A second PCR of 7 to 11 cycles used a sample-barcoded 5' primer and a J-beta primer mix. MiXCR, run by TCRdb on the 5' RACE reads, gives a single entry per CDR3 protein. The sample yields approximately 940,000 distinct CDR3 sequences, 48% seen once. This record comes from a study of blood T cells in healthy people across ages. Peripheral blood from each donor was collected in a volume of roughly 9.8 milliliters. This CDR3 spans 15 amino acids. CDR1 is SEHNR and CDR2 is FQNEAQ in the germline V gene (reference sequence). With V trimmed by 5 bases and J by 5 bases, 8 bases remained unmatched. General study results and limits: Long-lived and aged donors differed, with more naive CD4+ cells and higher diversity in the long-lived. Age brought a roughly linear fall in TCR beta diversity measured per million T cells. Samples with more naive T cells showed higher observed beta diversity.

The V and J genes are TRBV7-9 and TRBJ2-5; TRBD1 aligns across 10 bases. The source is a man between 25 and 39 years old in good health. Sequencing was carried out using blood. The CDR3 nucleotides are TGTGCCAGCAGCCCAAGACAGGGGGCGCCTGAGACCCAGTACTTC. Translating gives CASSPRQGAPETQYF.